The clone carrying this T cell receptor (beta chain) was seen a single time. The antigen remains unidentified. Deletions cut 6 bases from V and 7 bases from J, with 12 bases between. The CDR3 totals 13 residues. Investigators merged groups given second doses at roughly 4 or roughly 12 weeks. Method: immunoSEQ multiplex PCR; TCRdb's copy keeps in-frame clones and lacks some. The sample includes roughly 150,000 clones, 94% of them seen just once. This sample stems from a study of T cell responses to AZD1222 COVID-19 vaccine. Study findings and constraints: A reported finding is that nearly half of spike-specific TCRs target unmutated variant regions. The study sampled repertoires only after the peak T cell response. Most donors were white British, females outnumbered males, and clonal diversity was possibly underestimated.

This TCR was recovered from an adult who received the AZD1222 COVID-19 vaccine. V gene TRBV12-3 or TRBV12-4 combines with J gene TRBJ1-4; D gene uncertain. The input for sequencing was peripheral blood, taken 28 days after the second AZD1222 dose. The CDR3 loop reads CASRPGPSEKLFF. The CDR3 DNA is TGTGCCAGCAGGCCGGGCCCGTCTGAAAAACTGTTTTTT.